The 25 T cell receptor beta chains below were found in one sample sequenced in a study of PD-1 blockade in classical Hodgkin lymphoma. Following autologous stem cell transplantation, relapse occurred in every patient, and exposure to brentuximab vedotin varied. The authors enriched CD8+ T cells from thawed PBMCs via magnetic negative selection. Sequenced by immunoSEQ multiplex PCR; TCRdb stores in-frame clones only, minus some. The table includes 10,000 to 15,000 clones, roughly 80% detected once. The source material was CD8+ T cells from blood, sampled at baseline. Every receptor here comes from a human donor with classical Hodgkin lymphoma.

V is TRBV6-5 and J is TRBJ1-1; D is unclear. CDR3 size: 13 residues. V lost 0 bases and J lost 2, with 4 bases in between. Germline V CDR1 and CDR2: MNHEY, SVGAGI. CDR3 coding DNA: TGTGCCAGCAGTTACTCTTCTAACACTGAAGCTTTCTTT. It translates to CASSYSSNTEAFF.

The J gene is TRBJ1-1, the V gene TRBV5-1; D is ambiguous. The CDR3 contains 15 residues. Germline loops: CDR1 SGHRS, CDR2 YFSETQ. V dropped 0 bases and J dropped 0 bases, with 9 bases sitting between them. CDR3 loop: CASSLARSMNTEAFF. The DNA for the CDR3 is TGCGCCAGCAGCTTGGCTAGGTCCATGAACACTGAAGCTTTCTTT.

The CDR3 DNA reads TGTGCCAGCAGCACTTATTACAGGGTCAGCACCGGGGAGCTGTTTTTT. Translating it yields CASSTYYRVSTGELFF. The chain couples TRBV21-1 to TRBJ2-2; TRBD1, the table's D call, was not compared with the DNA. TRBV21-1 is a recognized pseudogene. The CDR3 has 16 amino acids.

The gene calls are TRBV10-2 and TRBJ2-2, with a weak D call TRBD1 (6 bases). V dropped 4 bases and J dropped 8 bases, with 23 bases sitting between them. CDR1 and CDR2 from the germline V gene are WSHSY and SAAADI. The CDR3 consists of 17 residues. DNA for the CDR3: TGCGCCAGCAGTGCCTACTCCGGGACACCCCGAGGGGGGGAGCTGTTTTTT. Translation: CASSAYSGTPRGGELFF.

The chain employs TRBV2 and TRBJ1-2; 7 nucleotides match TRBD1. Germline V gene data show CDR1 as SNHLY and CDR2 as FYNNEI. With V trimmed by 8 bases and J by 7 bases, 7 bases remained unmatched. CDR3 length equals 12 residues. The CDR3 loop reads CASLAGGLGYTF. The CDR3 DNA reads TGTGCCAGCCTGGCAGGGGGTCTTGGCTACACCTTC.

The chain links TRBV4-3 to TRBJ2-1; a possible D gene is TRBD1 (5 bases). Per the germline V gene, CDR1 is LGHNA and CDR2 is YSLEER. Trimming took off 0 bases at V and 7 bases at J, with 19 bases between the two ends. There are 17 residues in the CDR3. CDR3 loop: CASSQEVLTEGPNEQFF. The CDR3 DNA sequence: TGCGCCAGCAGCCAAGAAGTCCTGACAGAAGGGCCAAATGAGCAGTTCTTC.

This clone showed up just once. The gene calls are TRBV30 and TRBJ2-5, with 8 bases identical to TRBD1. The CDR3 consists of 13 residues. Germline CDR1 and CDR2: GTSNPN and SVGIG (reference sequence). The V and J ends lost 2 bases and 4 bases, in that order; junction bases with no gene match: 3. The CDR3 nucleotides read TGTGCCTGGAGTACAGGGGGAGGAGAGACCCAGTACTTC. Encoded protein: CAWSTGGGETQYF.

The rearrangement uses TRBV5-6 and TRBJ2-7; 7 nucleotides line up with TRBD1. This CDR3 has 12 residues. From germline, CDR1 is SGHDT and CDR2 YYEEEE. J gave up 6 bases and V 3 bases, and 3 bases lay outside the gene matches. The CDR3 reads CASSSGQPEQYF. CDR3 DNA sequence: TGTGCCAGCAGCTCGGGACAGCCCGAGCAGTACTTC.

The CDR3 loop reads CASDLTGDRNTEAFF. In DNA, the CDR3 is TGTGCCAGCGACCTTACCGGGGATCGGAACACTGAAGCTTTCTTT. The chain joins TRBV7-9 to TRBJ1-1; D not resolved. Trimming cost V 8 bases and J 1 base, with 17 bases left between them. CDR3 length: 15 residues. Per germline, CDR1 SEHNR and CDR2 FQNEAQ (reference sequence).

The chain couples TRBV7-2 to TRBJ2-7; 16 nucleotides agree with TRBD2. The CDR3 is made up of 17 amino acids. The junction had 8 bases not matched to a gene; V was cut back by 5 bases and J by 4 bases. The germline CDR1 and CDR2 sequences are SGHTA and FQGNSA. The CDR3, as DNA: TGTGCCAGCAGCCCGGGACTAGCGGGGGGGCTGTTGTACGAGCAGTACTTC. Its protein product is CASSPGLAGGLLYEQYF. The whole variable domain, filled in from reference TRBV7-2 and TRBJ2-7, reads GAGVSQSPSNKVTEKGKDVELRCDPISGHTALYWYRQSLGQGLEFLIYFQGNSAPDKSGLPSDRFSAERTGGSVSTLTIQRTQQEDSAVYLCASSPGLAGGLLYEQYFGPGTRLTVT.

The V gene is TRBV5-1, the J gene TRBJ1-1; weak D call: TRBD1 (5 bases). The CDR3 covers 13 residues. Trimming shortened V by 2 bases and J by 5 bases, and 10 bases separated the two germline ends. CDR1 is SGHRS, CDR2 YFSETQ, per germline. Written as DNA, the CDR3 is TGCGCCAGCAGCTTCTGGGGGGGAACTGAAGCTTTCTTT. Translating it yields CASSFWGGTEAFF.

This clone was detected only once. The V call is TRBV6-5, the J call TRBJ2-2, with TRBD1 matching over 7 bases. The CDR3 contains 16 residues. The V gene end was trimmed by 0 bases and the J gene end by 3 bases; junction bases not matched to a gene: 4. Germline V gene data show CDR1 as MNHEY and CDR2 as SVGAGI. DNA of the CDR3: TGTGCCAGCAGTTACTCAGACAGGGATTACACCGGGGAGCTGTTTTTT. This encodes CASSYSDRDYTGELFF.

This clone has only one observation. V is TRBV5-6 and J is TRBJ2-5; D is undetermined. Looked up from germline, CDR1 is SGHDT and CDR2 is YYEEEE. V was cut by 0 bases and J by 3 bases, with 0 bases left in between. CDR3 length: 11 residues. CDR3 amino acids: CASSLEETQYF. The DNA of the CDR3 is TGTGCCAGCAGCTTGGAAGAGACCCAGTACTTC.

The J gene is TRBJ2-2, the V gene TRBV2; the D is unclear. The ends were cut back, 6 bases at V and 6 bases at J, with 17 bases in the middle. Germline lookup yields CDR1 SNHLY and CDR2 FYNNEI. The CDR3 covers 15 residues. CDR3 bases: TGTGCCAGCAGGGATCCAGTGGGCGCCGCCGGGGAGCTGTTTTTT. This sequence encodes CASRDPVGAAGELFF.

The chain combines TRBV5-8 with TRBJ1-2; no clear D. Trimming removed 3 bases from V and 4 bases from J, with 10 bases in between. CDR1 and CDR2 (germline): SGHTS, YDEGEE. The CDR3 has 13 residues. CDR3 sequence (DNA): TGTGCCAGCAGCTATGGCAGCTTCTATGGCTACACCTTC. This sequence encodes CASSYGSFYGYTF.

This clone was counted a few times. The rearrangement uses TRBV10-2 and TRBJ1-2; D not certain. Germline CDR1 reads WSHSY; CDR2 reads SAAADI. CDR3 length: 12 amino acids. V lost 3 bases, J lost 5 bases, and 7 bases lay in between. CDR3 residues: CASSDSEYGYTF. The CDR3 DNA reads TGCGCCAGCAGTGATTCCGAGTATGGCTACACCTTC.

This chain links TRBV27 with TRBJ2-5; 10 nucleotides match TRBD1. The CDR3 has 20 amino acids. Germline V gives CDR1 MNHEY, CDR2 SMNVEV (reference sequence). After removal of 3 bases from V and 1 base from J, the junction contained 17 bases not matched to a gene. The CDR3 reads CASSLAHVPGQGSVQETQYF. CDR3 bases: TGTGCCAGCAGTTTGGCGCACGTCCCGGGACAGGGGTCGGTCCAAGAGACCCAGTACTTC.

This clone has more than one count but fewer than ten. The rearrangement links TRBV5-6 to TRBJ2-5, with TRBD1 as a possible D gene (5 bases). Germline assignment: CDR1 SGHDT and CDR2 YYEEEE. The V gene lost 1 base and the J gene lost 4 bases, with 14 bases spanning the gap. This CDR3 region has 15 residues. CDR3 loop: CASSLFSGSGETQYF. The CDR3 DNA is TGTGCCAGCAGCTTGTTCTCAGGGTCGGGAGAGACCCAGTACTTC.

The chain combines TRBV5-3 with TRBJ2-5; 9 nucleotides line up with TRBD2. TRBV5-3 carries the ORF label, with uncertain function. The V and J ends lost 4 bases and 1 base, in that order; junction bases with no gene match: 11. This CDR3 has 17 residues. CDR3 amino acids: CARSRRGRGGPQETQYF. The CDR3 nucleotides read TGTGCCAGAAGCCGCCGGGGGCGGGGGGGACCCCAAGAGACCCAGTACTTC.

This chain's CDR3 is CASSHRDRGPYEQYF. As DNA, the CDR3 is TGTGCCAGCAGTCACCGGGACAGGGGGCCGTACGAGCAGTACTTC. The V call is TRBV6-5, the J call TRBJ2-7; 12 bases match TRBD1. Looked up from germline, CDR1 is MNHEY and CDR2 is SVGAGI. The V and J ends lost 5 bases and 4 bases, in that order; junction bases with no gene match: 6. The CDR3 totals 15 residues.

This clone was counted once. The rearrangement links TRBV30 to TRBJ2-1; possible D gene TRBD1, 6 bases. Trimming pared 4 bases from V and 3 bases from J, leaving 13 bases between. The CDR3 sequence is 14 residues long. The germline CDR1 and CDR2 sequences are GTSNPN and SVGIG (reference sequence). The CDR3 sequence is CAWTREGVYNEQFF. The CDR3 nucleotides are TGTGCCTGGACCCGCGAGGGGGTCTACAATGAGCAGTTCTTC.

This chain uses TRBV9 with TRBJ2-3; D call uncertain. This CDR3 is 12 amino acids long. Trimming took off 1 base at V and 7 bases at J, with 7 bases between the two ends. CDR1 is SGDLS, CDR2 YYNGEE, per germline. This CDR3 reads CASSVTSHTQYF. CDR3 nucleotide sequence: TGTGCCAGCAGCGTAACATCCCATACGCAGTATTTT.

V and J are TRBV6-6 and TRBJ2-7; 7 bases match TRBD1. With V trimmed by 6 bases and J by 2 bases, 10 bases remained unmatched. The V gene's germline CDR1 is MNHNY and CDR2 SVGAGI (reference sequence). The CDR3 is 15 amino acids. The CDR3 bases are TGTGCCAGCAGCCTTTTCCGGGACAGCCCCTACGAGCAGTACTTC. Protein: CASSLFRDSPYEQYF.

The chain joins TRBV18 to TRBJ2-7; 9 bases align to TRBD1. Trimming removed 5 bases from V and 3 bases from J; junction bases left unmatched: 8. Germline CDR1 and CDR2: KGHSH and LQKENI. CDR3 length: 15 amino acids. CDR3 nucleotide sequence: TGTGCCAGCTCAACAGGGGGACAGGGCTTCTACGAGCAGTACTTC. The encoded protein is CASSTGGQGFYEQYF.

The CDR3, as DNA: TGTGCCAGCAGCGCCAGGACAGGGATGAACACTGAAGCTTTCTTT. Translation: CASSARTGMNTEAFF. The gene calls are TRBV7-6 and TRBJ1-1; TRBD1 aligns across 8 bases. Germline loops: CDR1 SGHVS, CDR2 FNYEAQ. The CDR3 consists of 15 residues. Germline trimming cut 5 bases from V and 0 bases from J; bases unmatched to any gene: 5. The full variable domain, in which reference TRBV7-6 and TRBJ1-1 provide the parts outside the CDR3, is GAGVSQSPRYKVTKRGQDVALRCDPISGHVSLYWYRQALGQGPEFLTYFNYEAQQDKSGLPNDRFSAERPEGSISTLTIQRTEQRDSAMYRCASSARTGMNTEAFFGQGTRLTVV.